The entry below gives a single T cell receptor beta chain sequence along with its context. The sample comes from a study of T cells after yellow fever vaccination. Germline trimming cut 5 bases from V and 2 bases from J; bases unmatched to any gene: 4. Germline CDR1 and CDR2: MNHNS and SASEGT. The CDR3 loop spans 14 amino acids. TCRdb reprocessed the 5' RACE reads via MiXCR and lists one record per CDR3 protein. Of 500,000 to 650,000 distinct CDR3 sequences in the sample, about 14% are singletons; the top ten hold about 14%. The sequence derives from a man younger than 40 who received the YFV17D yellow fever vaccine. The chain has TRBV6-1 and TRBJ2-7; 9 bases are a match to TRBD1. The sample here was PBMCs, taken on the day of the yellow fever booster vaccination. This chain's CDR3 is CASSRDRVPYEQYF. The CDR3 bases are TGTGCCAGCAGTCGGGACAGGGTCCCCTACGAGCAGTACTTC.